This T cell receptor (beta chain) emerged from a study of blood T cell repertoires in COVID-19. This CDR3 comprises 16 residues. Trimming at V came to 5 bases and at J to 5 bases, leaving 9 bases not matched to a gene. Germline CDR1 SGHTA, CDR2 FQGNSA. The protocol was immunoSEQ multiplex PCR, while the TCRdb copy is restricted to in-frame clones and leaves out a portion. The table lists 150,000 to 200,000 clones, roughly 80% of them singletons. The sample taken for sequencing was peripheral blood. The J gene is TRBJ1-6, the V gene TRBV7-2, with TRBD1 identical over 7 bases. The TCR sequence derives from a man aged 50-60 years who had recovered from COVID-19. In DNA form, the CDR3 reads TGTGCCAGCAGCGCGCAGGGGACAGAGAATAATTCACCCCTCCACTTT. Protein sequence: CASSAQGTENNSPLHF.